The clone carrying this TCR beta chain was recorded only once. Its cognate antigen is unknown. From germline, CDR1 is SEHNR and CDR2 FQNEAQ (reference sequence). Trimming left V 7 bases short and J 5 bases short, with 17 bases between. CDR3 size: 15 residues. Some clones are missing from TCRdb's copy, which holds only in-frame ones; the method was immunoSEQ multiplex PCR. This table holds under 90,000 clones, roughly 91% found once. The data belong to a study of OX40 agonist ivuxolimab in advanced cancers. Overall study: Averaging 60 years in age, with a range of roughly 23 to 80, the cohort was approximately 87% male. The study's findings and limits: Researchers report that CD8+ T cells had, on average, more expanded clones than CD4+. There was clonal expansion of CD4+ and CD8+ blood T cells by week 6 at 0.1 to 3.0 mg/kg.

This chain links TRBV7-9 with TRBJ1-4; D perhaps matches TRBD1 (6 bases). The origin of this receptor is an adult with an advanced solid tumor such as melanoma, head and neck, liver or kidney cancer. The sample in question was CD4+ or CD8+ T cells sorted from blood, obtained in a trial of the OX40 agonist ivuxolimab. The CDR3 sequence: CASTRGAGRNEKLFF. The CDR3 region has the DNA TGTGCCAGCACCCGGGGGGCAGGGCGGAATGAAAAACTGTTTTTT.